This TCR beta chain was obtained from a study of CD8+ T cells in alopecia areata. Extracted RNA was reverse transcribed, and the resulting cDNA served as sequencing template. The table came from immunoSEQ multiplex PCR; TCRdb's copy has only in-frame clones and leaves some out. The profile shows 130,000 to 150,000 clones, 82% of them singletons. Treatment described: oral pan-JAK inhibitor, 5-10 mg twice daily. The V end lost 0 bases, the J end lost 3 bases, and 18 bases lay between the germline ends. CDR3 length equals 17 residues. The sequence came from a human donor with alopecia areata. The chain couples TRBV23-1 to TRBJ2-7; D assignment may be TRBD1 or TRBD2 (5 bases each). TRBV23-1 is flagged as an ORF with uncertain function. The sequencing here drew on CD8+ T cells sorted from blood, taken at week 4, from a patient treated with tofacitinib. The CDR3 protein is CASSQSTGCGAYYEQYF. In nucleotides, the CDR3 is TGCGCCAGCAGTCAATCTACGGGGTGTGGGGCATACTACGAGCAGTACTTC.